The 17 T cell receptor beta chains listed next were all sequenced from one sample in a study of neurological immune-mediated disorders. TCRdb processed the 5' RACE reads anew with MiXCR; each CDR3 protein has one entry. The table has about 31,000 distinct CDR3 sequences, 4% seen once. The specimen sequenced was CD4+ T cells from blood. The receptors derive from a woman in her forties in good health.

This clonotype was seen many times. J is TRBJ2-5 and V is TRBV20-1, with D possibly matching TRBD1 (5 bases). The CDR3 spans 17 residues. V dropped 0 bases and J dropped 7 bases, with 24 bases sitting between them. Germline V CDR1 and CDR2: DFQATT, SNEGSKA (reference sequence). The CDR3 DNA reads TGCAGTGCTAGAGAAGGGGCTTGGACAAGCCTTCCGGGGACCCAGTACTTC. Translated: CSAREGAWTSLPGTQYF.

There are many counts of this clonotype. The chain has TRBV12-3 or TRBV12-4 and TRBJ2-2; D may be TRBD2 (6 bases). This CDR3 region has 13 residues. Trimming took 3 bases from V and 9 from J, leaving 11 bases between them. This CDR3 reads CASSFQGGRELFF. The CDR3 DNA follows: TGTGCCAGCAGTTTCCAGGGCGGGAGGGAGCTGTTTTTT.

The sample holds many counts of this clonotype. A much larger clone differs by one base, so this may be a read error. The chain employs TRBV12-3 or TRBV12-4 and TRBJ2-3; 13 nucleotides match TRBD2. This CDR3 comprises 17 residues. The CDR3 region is CVSSPPGLAGITDTQYF. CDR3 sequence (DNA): TGTGTCAGCAGTCCCCCGGGACTAGCGGGGATCACAGATACGCAGTATTTT.

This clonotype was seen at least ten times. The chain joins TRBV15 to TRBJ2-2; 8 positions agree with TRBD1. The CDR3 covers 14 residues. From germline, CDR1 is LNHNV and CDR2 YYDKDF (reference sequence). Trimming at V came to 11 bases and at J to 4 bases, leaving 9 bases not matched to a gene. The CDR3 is CAAQGARSTGELFF. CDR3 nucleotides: TGTGCCGCCCAGGGGGCTCGGAGCACCGGGGAGCTGTTTTTT.

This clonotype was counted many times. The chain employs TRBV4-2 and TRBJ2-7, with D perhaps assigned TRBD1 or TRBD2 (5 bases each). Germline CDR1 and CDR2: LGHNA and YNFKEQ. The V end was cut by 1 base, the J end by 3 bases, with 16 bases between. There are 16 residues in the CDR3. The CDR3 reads CASSQAGDRLSYEQYF. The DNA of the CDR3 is TGTGCCAGCAGCCAAGCCGGGGACCGACTGAGCTACGAGCAGTACTTC.

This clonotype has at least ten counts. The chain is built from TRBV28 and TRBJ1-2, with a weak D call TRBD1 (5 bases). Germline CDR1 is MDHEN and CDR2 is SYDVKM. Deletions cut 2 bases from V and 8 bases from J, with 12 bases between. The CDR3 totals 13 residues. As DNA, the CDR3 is TGTGCCAGCAGTTTAGGGGCCCTAGGGGGCTACACCTTC. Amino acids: CASSLGALGGYTF.

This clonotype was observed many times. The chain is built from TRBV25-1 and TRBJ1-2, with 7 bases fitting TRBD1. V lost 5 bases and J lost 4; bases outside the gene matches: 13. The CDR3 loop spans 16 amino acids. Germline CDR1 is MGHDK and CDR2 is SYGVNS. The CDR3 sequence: CASSISGTALPYGYTF. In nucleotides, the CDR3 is TGTGCCAGCAGTATTTCCGGGACAGCCCTACCCTATGGCTACACCTTC.

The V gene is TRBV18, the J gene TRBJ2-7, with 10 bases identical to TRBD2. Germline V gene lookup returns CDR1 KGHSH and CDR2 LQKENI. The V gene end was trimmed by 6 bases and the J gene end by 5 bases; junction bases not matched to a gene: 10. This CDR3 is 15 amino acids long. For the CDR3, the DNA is TGTGCCAGCTCGCGACTAGGACTAGCGGCCAACGAGCAGTACTTC. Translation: CASSRLGLAANEQYF. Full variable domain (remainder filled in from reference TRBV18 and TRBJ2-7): NAGVMQNPRHLVRRRGQEARLRCSPMKGHSHVYWYRQLPEEGLKFMVYLQKENIIDESGMPKERFSAEFPKEGPSILRIQQVVRGDSAAYFCASSRLGLAANEQYFGPGTRLTVT.

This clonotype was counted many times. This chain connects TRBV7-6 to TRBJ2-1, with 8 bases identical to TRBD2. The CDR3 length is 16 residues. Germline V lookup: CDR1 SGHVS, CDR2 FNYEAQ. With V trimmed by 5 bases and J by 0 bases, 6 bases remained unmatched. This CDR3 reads CASSPQSGSSYNEQFF. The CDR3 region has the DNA TGTGCCAGCAGCCCCCAGAGCGGGAGCTCCTACAATGAGCAGTTCTTC.

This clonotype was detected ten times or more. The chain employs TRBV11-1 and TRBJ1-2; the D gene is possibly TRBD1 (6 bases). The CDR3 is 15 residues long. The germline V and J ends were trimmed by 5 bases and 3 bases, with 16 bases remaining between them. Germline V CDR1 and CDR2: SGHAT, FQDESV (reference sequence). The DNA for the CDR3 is TGTGCCAGCAGCGAACAGGGTGGAAAGGACTATGGCTACACCTTC. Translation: CASSEQGGKDYGYTF.

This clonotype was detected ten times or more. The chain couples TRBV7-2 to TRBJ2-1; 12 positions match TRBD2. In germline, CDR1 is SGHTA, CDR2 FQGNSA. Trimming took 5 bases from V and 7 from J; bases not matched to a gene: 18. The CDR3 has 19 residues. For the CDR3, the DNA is TGTGCCAGCAGCCTCAGACCAACTAGCGGGAGGCCAACAAGGAATGAGCAGTTCTTC. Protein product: CASSLRPTSGRPTRNEQFF.

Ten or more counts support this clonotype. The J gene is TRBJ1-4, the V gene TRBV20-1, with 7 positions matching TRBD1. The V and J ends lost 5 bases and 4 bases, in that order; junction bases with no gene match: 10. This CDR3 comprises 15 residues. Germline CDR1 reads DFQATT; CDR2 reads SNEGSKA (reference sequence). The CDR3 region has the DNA TGCAGTGCTCCAGTCCCCGGGACAGATAATGAAAAACTGTTTTTT. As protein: CSAPVPGTDNEKLFF.

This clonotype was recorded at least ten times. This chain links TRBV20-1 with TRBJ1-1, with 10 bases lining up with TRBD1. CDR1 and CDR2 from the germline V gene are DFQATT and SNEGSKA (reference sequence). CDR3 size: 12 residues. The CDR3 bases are TGCAGAGCACAGACAGGGGGCGGGGAAGCTTTCTTT. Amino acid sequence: CRAQTGGGEAFF.

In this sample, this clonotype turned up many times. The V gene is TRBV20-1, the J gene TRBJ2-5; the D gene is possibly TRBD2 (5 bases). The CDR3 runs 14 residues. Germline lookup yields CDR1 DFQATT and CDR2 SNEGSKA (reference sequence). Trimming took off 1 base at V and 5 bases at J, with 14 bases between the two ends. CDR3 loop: CSARVVGVRETQYF. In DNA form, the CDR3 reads TGCAGTGCTAGAGTAGTGGGAGTAAGGGAGACCCAGTACTTC.

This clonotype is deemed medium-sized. The CDR3, as DNA: TGCAGTGCTAGAGGTGCAGGAGGGAGTAGTGGATCGGCCGGGGAGCTGTTTTTT. Its protein is CSARGAGGSSGSAGELFF. This chain joins TRBV20-1 and TRBJ2-2; tentatively, D is TRBD2 (6 bases). This CDR3 is built from 18 residues. Trimming took 1 base from V and 6 from J, leaving 24 bases between them. Germline CDR1 DFQATT, CDR2 SNEGSKA (reference sequence).

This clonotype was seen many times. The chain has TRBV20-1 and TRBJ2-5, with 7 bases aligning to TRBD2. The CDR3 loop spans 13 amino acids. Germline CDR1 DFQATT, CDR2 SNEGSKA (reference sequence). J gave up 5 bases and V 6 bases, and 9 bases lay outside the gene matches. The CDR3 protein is CSALRLARETQYF. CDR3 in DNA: TGCAGTGCGCTGAGACTAGCCCGGGAGACCCAGTACTTC.

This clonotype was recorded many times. The CDR3 DNA sequence: TGCGCCAGCAGCTTCGGTAGGGGGGCCTACGAGCAGTACTTC. Residues: CASSFGRGAYEQYF. V usage is TRBV5-1 and J usage is TRBJ2-7; either TRBD1 or TRBD2 may fit D (6 bases each). There are 14 residues in the CDR3. Germline V CDR1 and CDR2: SGHRS, YFSETQ. Trimming took off 2 bases at V and 2 bases at J, with 11 bases between the two ends.